The 21 T cell receptor beta chains listed next were all sequenced from one sample in a study of identical twins. One entry per CDR3 protein results from TCRdb running MiXCR on the 5' RACE reads. The sample lists about 220,000 distinct CDR3 sequences; around 6.9% were seen once. The same sample was also used in a study of yellow fever vaccine responses in identical twins.

Sequenced material: memory (CD45RO+) T cells sorted from blood. These receptors all come from a young woman in good health.

Ten or more counts support this clonotype. This chain connects TRBV5-1 to TRBJ2-2, with D possibly being TRBD2 (6 bases). The germline V gene has CDR1 SGHRS and CDR2 YFSETQ. Trimming took 0 bases from V and 6 from J, leaving 15 bases between them. The CDR3 contains 16 residues. The CDR3 here is CASSLAETSWAGELFF. The CDR3 coding sequence is TGCGCCAGCAGCTTGGCCGAAACTAGCTGGGCCGGGGAGCTGTTTTTT.

The gene calls are TRBV9 and TRBJ2-3, with a tentative D call TRBD2 (6 bases). CDR3 length: 15 residues. Looked up from germline, CDR1 is SGDLS and CDR2 is YYNGEE. The V and J ends lost 1 base and 3 bases respectively, with 12 bases between them. CDR3 in DNA: TGTGCCAGCAGCGTAACCGGGGGTGGGACAGATACGCAGTATTTT. This codes for CASSVTGGGTDTQYF.

In this sample, this clonotype turned up many times. V is TRBV7-9 and J is TRBJ2-2, with D hard to call. This CDR3 contains 14 residues. Trimming pared 3 bases from V and 3 bases from J, leaving 8 bases between. Germline V gene data show CDR1 as SEHNR and CDR2 as FQNEAQ (reference sequence). This chain's CDR3 is CASSLDGYTGELFF. CDR3 bases: TGTGCCAGCAGCTTGGACGGATACACCGGGGAGCTGTTTTTT. Based on the CDR3 plus reference TRBV7-9 and TRBJ2-2, the full variable domain is DTGVSQNPRHKITKRGQNVTFRCDPISEHNRLYWYRQTLGQGPEFLTYFQNEAQLEKSRLLSDRFSAERPKGSFSTLEIQRTEQGDSAMYLCASSLDGYTGELFFGEGSRLTVL.

This clonotype was picked up many times. The chain joins TRBV28 to TRBJ2-1, with 8 bases that match TRBD2. The germline V gene has CDR1 MDHEN and CDR2 SYDVKM. This CDR3 spans 15 amino acids. The J segment lost 6 bases and the V segment lost 4 bases, leaving 8 bases of the junction unmatched. The CDR3 sequence is CASSSISGGTNEQFF. The CDR3 DNA reads as TGTGCCAGCAGTTCTATAAGCGGGGGAACCAATGAGCAGTTCTTC.

This rearrangement joins TRBV15 to TRBJ2-5; D gene ambiguous. The V and J ends lost 1 base and 3 bases respectively, with 9 bases between them. The CDR3 loop spans 14 amino acids. Germline values: CDR1 LNHNV, CDR2 YYDKDF (reference sequence). The CDR3 DNA follows: TGTGCCACCAGCAGAGGAACGGGTGAAGAGACCCAGTACTTC. This codes for CATSRGTGEETQYF.

The CDR3 DNA reads TGTGCCAGCAGCTTAGTCGCGCGCGCCGAGCAGTACTTC. Protein sequence: CASSLVARAEQYF. The chain combines TRBV7-3 with TRBJ2-7; D gene unclear. This CDR3 comprises 13 residues. Germline lookup yields CDR1 SGHTA and CDR2 FQGTGA. Trimming cost V 2 bases and J 6 bases, with 11 bases left between them.

This clonotype has only a few counts. This rearrangement joins TRBV10-3 to TRBJ2-1; possibly TRBD2 for D (7 bases). V was trimmed by 4 bases and J by 6 bases, leaving 16 bases between them. This CDR3 contains 15 residues. CDR1 ENHRY and CDR2 SYGVKD come from the germline V gene. As DNA, the CDR3 is TGTGCCATCAGTGGGGGGGGCGCGGAGGGCAATGAGCAGTTCTTC. Translated: CAISGGGAEGNEQFF.

With regard to this clonotype: This may be a read error, as it is one base from a much larger clone. The genes are TRBV4-2 and TRBJ1-1, with D hard to call. From germline, CDR1 is LGHNA and CDR2 YNFKEQ. This CDR3 region has 13 residues. Written as DNA, the CDR3 is TGTGCCATCAGCACAAGGACGTACACTGAAGCTTTCTTT. Protein: CAISTRTYTEAFF.

Ten or more counts support this clonotype. This chain links TRBV10-3 with TRBJ2-1; D perhaps matches TRBD2 (5 bases). Germline lookup yields CDR1 ENHRY and CDR2 SYGVKD. Trimming left V 11 bases short and J 5 bases short, with 19 bases between. The CDR3 sequence is 14 residues long. The CDR3 is CAVSTSGVDNEQFF. As DNA, the CDR3 is TGTGCCGTCTCCACGAGCGGAGTAGACAATGAGCAGTTCTTC.

This clonotype was detected ten times or more. The CDR3 loop is CASSFQVNTEAFF. CDR3 DNA sequence: TGCGCCAGCAGCTTCCAGGTGAACACTGAAGCTTTCTTT. The chain links TRBV5-1 to TRBJ1-1; D unclear. The germline V gene has CDR1 SGHRS and CDR2 YFSETQ. The CDR3 is made up of 13 amino acids. Trimming left V 2 bases short and J 0 bases short, with 5 bases between. The full variable domain, in which reference TRBV5-1 and TRBJ1-1 provide the parts outside the CDR3, is KAGVTQTPRYLIKTRGQQVTLSCSPISGHRSVSWYQQTPGQGLQFLFEYFSETQRNKGNFPGRFSGRQFSNSRSEMNVSTLELGDSALYLCASSFQVNTEAFFGQGTRLTVV.

The rearrangement joins TRBV6-2 or TRBV6-3 to TRBJ2-1; D is perhaps TRBD2 (6 bases). V was clipped by 0 bases and J by 15 bases, with 15 bases between them. This CDR3 region has 13 residues. Germline assignment: CDR1 MNHEY and CDR2 SVGEGT. CDR3 sequence reads: CASSYSIAGSWFF. Written as DNA, the CDR3 is TGTGCCAGCAGTTACTCGATTGCGGGATCATGGTTCTTC.

The CDR3 DNA follows: TGTGCCAGCCAAGGGCAGATGACCTACGAGCAGTACTTC. It encodes CASQGQMTYEQYF. The rearrangement links TRBV11-2 to TRBJ2-7; D gene unclear. V was clipped by 8 bases and J by 2 bases, with 13 bases between them. The V gene's germline CDR1 is SGHAT and CDR2 FQNNGV. This CDR3 is built from 13 residues.

The chain employs TRBV24-1 and TRBJ1-5; tentatively, D is TRBD1 (5 bases). CDR1 and CDR2 from the germline V gene are KGHDR and SFDVKD. The CDR3 loop spans 14 amino acids. V was clipped by 9 bases and J by 1 base, with 12 bases between them. The CDR3, as DNA: TGTGCCACCCAGGGACCCGGGAGCAATCAGCCCCAGCATTTT. This encodes CATQGPGSNQPQHF.

The table lists this clonotype with many counts. The chain uses TRBV3-1 and TRBJ2-7; maybe TRBD2 (6 bases). The germline CDR1 and CDR2 sequences are LGHDT and YNNKEL (reference sequence). The CDR3 covers 13 residues. V was clipped by 1 base and J by 2 bases, with 6 bases between them. The CDR3 protein is CASSQGGTYEQYF. CDR3 nucleotides: TGTGCCAGCAGCCAAGGCGGGACCTACGAGCAGTACTTC.

This clonotype was detected only a few times. At one boundary the junction diverges from the germline segment, which might be a read error. The chain recombines TRBV12-3 or TRBV12-4 with TRBJ1-1; unclear D gene. The length of the CDR3 is 11 residues. Here the CDR3 DNA reads TGTGCCAGCAGTTTGCTTGGTGGCCAATACTTT. This sequence encodes CASSLLGGQYF.

The rearrangement links TRBV11-2 to TRBJ1-1; D not resolved. The V end was cut by 3 bases, the J end by 3 bases, with 11 bases between. Germline-derived CDR1 and CDR2 are SGHAT and FQNNGV. CDR3 length: 14 residues. CDR3 region: CASSFEASHTEAFF. The CDR3 bases are TGTGCCAGCAGCTTCGAGGCCAGCCACACTGAAGCTTTCTTT.

This clonotype has just a few counts. Here the CDR3 reads CASSHLAANNEQFF. The CDR3 DNA reads TGTGCCAGCAGCCACCTAGCGGCGAACAATGAGCAGTTCTTC. The chain couples TRBV16 to TRBJ2-1; TRBD2 aligns across 7 bases. V trimming: 3 bases; J trimming: 5 bases; junction bases outside the gene matches: 4. Per the germline V gene, CDR1 is KGHSY and CDR2 is FQNENV. The CDR3 extends over 14 amino acids.

This clonotype was seen a few times. This chain connects TRBV2 to TRBJ2-1, with TRBD2 matching 11 bases. J gave up 2 bases and V 5 bases, and 2 bases lay outside the gene matches. The CDR3 runs to 15 residues. Per the germline V gene, CDR1 is SNHLY and CDR2 is FYNNEI. The CDR3 region is CASSTLAGAYNEQFF. CDR3 DNA sequence: TGTGCCAGCAGTACACTAGCGGGGGCCTACAATGAGCAGTTCTTC.

The CDR3: CSASRLAASTDTQYF. As DNA, the CDR3 is TGCAGTGCTAGCCGGCTAGCGGCCAGCACAGATACGCAGTATTTT. The chain joins TRBV20-1 to TRBJ2-3; 7 bases line up with TRBD2. Germline trimming cut 3 bases from V and 0 bases from J; bases unmatched to any gene: 6. The CDR3 has 15 residues. The germline V gene has CDR1 DFQATT and CDR2 SNEGSKA (reference sequence).

This clonotype was found a few times. This chain links TRBV27 with TRBJ2-3; TRBD2 might be the D (7 bases). Germline V CDR1 and CDR2: MNHEY, SMNVEV (reference sequence). V dropped 6 bases and J dropped 0 bases, with 16 bases sitting between them. This CDR3 contains 16 residues. The CDR3 sequence: CASSFFGGPSTDTQYF. The CDR3 DNA reads TGTGCCAGCAGCTTTTTCGGGGGGCCCAGCACAGATACGCAGTATTTT.

The rearrangement joins TRBV6-2 or TRBV6-3 to TRBJ2-6; TRBD1 or TRBD2 may be the D gene (5 bases each). Looked up from germline, CDR1 is MNHEY and CDR2 is SVGEGT. Trimming cost V 5 bases and J 0 bases, with 26 bases left between them. The CDR3 is 21 amino acids. The CDR3 spells CASSPTKRGSDWSSGANVLTF. CDR3 sequence (DNA): TGTGCCAGCAGTCCGACGAAGAGGGGCAGCGACTGGAGCTCTGGGGCCAACGTCCTGACTTTC.